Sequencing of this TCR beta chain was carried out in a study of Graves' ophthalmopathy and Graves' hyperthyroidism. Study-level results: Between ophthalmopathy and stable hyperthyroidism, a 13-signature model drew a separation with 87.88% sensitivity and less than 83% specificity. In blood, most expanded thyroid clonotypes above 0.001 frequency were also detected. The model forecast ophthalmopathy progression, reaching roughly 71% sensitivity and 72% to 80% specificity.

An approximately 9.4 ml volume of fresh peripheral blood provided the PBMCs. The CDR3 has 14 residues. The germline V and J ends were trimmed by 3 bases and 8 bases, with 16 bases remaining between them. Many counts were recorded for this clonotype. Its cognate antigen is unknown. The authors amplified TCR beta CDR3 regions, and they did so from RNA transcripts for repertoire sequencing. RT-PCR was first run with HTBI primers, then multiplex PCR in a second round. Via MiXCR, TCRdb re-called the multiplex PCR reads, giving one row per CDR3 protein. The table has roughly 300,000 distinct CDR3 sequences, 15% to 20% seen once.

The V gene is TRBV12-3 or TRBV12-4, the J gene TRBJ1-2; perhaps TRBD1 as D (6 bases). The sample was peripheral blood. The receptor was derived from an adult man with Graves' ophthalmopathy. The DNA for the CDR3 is TGTGCCAGCAGTTTTCAACTTTCTCAGGGGGGCTACACCTTC. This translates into CASSFQLSQGGYTF.